What follows describes a single T cell receptor beta chain. This clone came up a few times. Its antigen is still unknown. No base quality information exists; no much larger clone differs at one position. The record originates from a study of blood T cell repertoires in COVID-19 (dated by TCRdb to 2019 to 2021). In the study overall: Collaborator samples came from the United States, Italy and Spain and covered acute and convalescent phases of COVID-19. The material from the prospective study consisted of cDNA or gDNA derived from T cells, B-cell-depleted T cells, or PBMCs. Subjects who had been exposed to COVID-19, were actively infected with it, or had recovered from it provided the deeply sampled blood TCRbeta repertoires that made up the dataset. The repertoires were released in a freely available public database meant as a resource for research on the immune response to SARS-CoV-2. Samples came from the ongoing ImmuneRACE study (first 160 participants) plus 1,254 subjects from 6 global collaborators. Nearly every sample came with metadata listing a de-identified subject ID, COVID-19 status, age in years and sex. Where HLA class I and class II types were available, the types were taken from metadata supplied by the sample provider, not from assay-based typing.

TCRbeta CDR3 regions were amplified from genomic DNA by means of the immunoSEQ Assay, a bias-controlled multiplex PCR. The published analysis was carried out like this. The number of nucleated cells in each sample was estimated by amplification of reference gene primers within the assay. Sequence reads were collapsed and filtered to measure the absolute abundance of every unique TCRbeta CDR3 rearrangement. Productive Simpson clonality was computed per sample as the square root of Simpson's diversity index over productive rearrangements. The immuneACCESS repertoire file appears here via TCRdb, limited to in-frame rearrangements. These files lack a portion of the clones; in checked studies, under half of the deficit traces to unresolved V genes, and the cause of the others is not known. V, J and clone size were drawn from that table, and D and trimming were deduced from the DNA. The sample table shows some 150,000 clones, and less than 85% are seen once. 8.8% of the sample belongs to the ten largest clones.

The germline V gene (reference sequence) yields SGHNT for CDR1 and YYREEE for CDR2. The V and J ends are trimmed by 2 bases and 2 bases, leaving 6 bases between them. The CDR3 covers 13 residues, taking in both the cysteine and the phenylalanine. Only the CDR3 DNA is retained, 39 bases long and in frame from the first base. Study-wide findings and limitations: The amount of clinical and demographic metadata varied by source and participant and was provided uncurated.

Each collaborating institution followed its own protocols to collect whole blood in K2EDTA tubes. Collaborator samples were shipped for TCRbeta analysis as frozen whole blood, isolated PBMCs, or DNA extracted from either sample type. The V and J genes are TRBV5-4 and TRBJ2-3, with the D gene too uncertain to name. The material sequenced was peripheral blood. The TCR was taken from a woman of 80 years or more in a cohort sampled during active or convalescent COVID-19. This receptor carries the CDR3 CASSFRHTDTQYF. The nucleotide sequence reads TGTGCCAGCAGCTTCAGACACACAGATACGCAGTATTTT.